This TCR beta chain was sequenced during a study of PD-1 blockade in classical Hodgkin lymphoma. Study at large: The nivolumab dose that patients received was 3 mg/kg, given intravenously every 2 weeks.

Time point noted: cycle 4 day 1 (C4D1), after less than seven weeks of nivolumab. Each patient relapsed following autologous stem cell transplantation, and prior brentuximab vedotin exposure differed. Repertoires were generated with immunoSEQ multiplex PCR, while TCRdb's copy carries only in-frame clones and drops some. The repertoire holds approximately 84,000 clones, with 83% as singletons. The CDR3 consists of 17 residues. The germline gives CDR1 MNHNS, CDR2 SASEGT. V lost 4 bases, J lost 4 bases, and 12 bases stayed unmatched. Whole-study findings and limits: Complete responders started with a diversity level that resembled newly diagnosed patients at baseline.

A note on this clone: Its antigen is unidentified.

This clonotype originated in a human donor with classical Hodgkin lymphoma. This chain links TRBV6-1 with TRBJ1-1; 10 positions match TRBD1. The sequencing used peripheral blood mononuclear cells (PBMCs), collected before the fourth cycle of nivolumab. For the CDR3, the DNA is TGTGCCAGCAGTGGGGACAGGGGAAAACAGGGGGGCACTGAAGCTTTCTTT. Protein sequence: CASSGDRGKQGGTEAFF.